This TCR beta chain was sequenced for a study of shared clonotypes between healthy human individuals. Study-wide findings and caveats: Sharing of clonotypes among donors was expected to vary with sequencing depth.

To note about this clone: Its specificity is not known.

In replicate PCRs of unsorted PBMC, around 310 ng DNA, tens of thousands of T cell genomes, was used. The sequenced material, unsorted PBMC DNA, was run on ten immunoSEQ deep assay plates. Measured with immunoSEQ multiplex PCR; TCRdb has only the in-frame clones, and not every one. The sample includes fewer than 600,000 clones, 79% of them seen just once. Donation came from healthy HIV-negative adults that had no recent acute infections or vaccinations. Germline V gene data show CDR1 as SEHNR and CDR2 as FQNEAQ (reference sequence). The CDR3 consists of 15 residues. V lost 7 bases, J lost 2 bases, and 16 bases lay in between.

This sequence joins TRBV7-9 and TRBJ2-3, with D perhaps TRBD2 (6 bases). The specimen was PBMCs. The receptor comes from a woman aged 40 to 49 in good health. Some clones in this sample may be carry-over from other donors' samples. Written as DNA, the CDR3 is TGTGCCAGCATCCAGGCCGCGGGATCCACAGATACGCAGTATTTT. Protein sequence: CASIQAAGSTDTQYF.